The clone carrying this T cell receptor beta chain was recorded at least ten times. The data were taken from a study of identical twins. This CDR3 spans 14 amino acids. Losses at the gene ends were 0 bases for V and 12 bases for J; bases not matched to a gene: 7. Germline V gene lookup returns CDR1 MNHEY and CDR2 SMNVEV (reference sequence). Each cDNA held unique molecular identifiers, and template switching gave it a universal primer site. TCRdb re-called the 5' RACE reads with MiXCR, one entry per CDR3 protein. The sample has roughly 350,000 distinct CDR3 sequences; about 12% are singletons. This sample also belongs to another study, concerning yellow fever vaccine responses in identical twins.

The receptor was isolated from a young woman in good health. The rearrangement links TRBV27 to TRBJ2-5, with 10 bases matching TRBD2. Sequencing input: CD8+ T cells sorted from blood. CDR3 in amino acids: CASSLSRGLAGEYF. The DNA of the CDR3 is TGTGCCAGCAGTTTATCGAGAGGGCTAGCGGGGGAGTACTTC.